Following are 5 T cell receptor beta chains from one sample sequenced in a study of T cells in Graves' hyperthyroidism and ophthalmopathy. RNA transcripts were the template for amplifying TCR beta CDR3 regions. When the TCR CDR3 underwent first-round RT-PCR, the HTBI primer set was used. MiXCR, applied by TCRdb to the multiplex PCR reads, yields one record per CDR3 protein. Of about 360,000 distinct CDR3 sequences in the sample, less than 15% were seen once. Specimen: blood. The receptors shown here come from a woman between 18 and 29 years old with Graves' hyperthyroidism.

This chain joins TRBV4-2 and TRBJ1-5; 7 nucleotides align to TRBD1. There are 17 residues in the CDR3. V shed 4 bases and J 0 bases; nucleotides not matched to a gene: 9. Germline lookup yields CDR1 LGHNA and CDR2 YNFKEQ. The CDR3 region is CASSPNPGQISNQPQHF. The CDR3 bases are TGTGCCAGCAGCCCAAACCCGGGACAGATTAGCAATCAGCCCCAGCATTTT.

This clonotype was seen many times. Written as DNA, the CDR3 is TGTGCCAGCGGCCAGACCGTGGATTCACCCCTCCACTTT. Its protein product is CASGQTVDSPLHF. V and J are TRBV7-2 and TRBJ1-6; D gene ambiguous. V shed 8 bases and J shed 8 bases, with 13 bases lying between them. Germline CDR1 SGHTA, CDR2 FQGNSA. The CDR3 has 13 residues. The entire variable domain, with the rest obtained from reference TRBV7-2 and TRBJ1-6, is as follows: GAGVSQSPSNKVTEKGKDVELRCDPISGHTALYWYRQSLGQGLEFLIYFQGNSAPDKSGLPSDRFSAERTGGSVSTLTIQRTQQEDSAVYLCASGQTVDSPLHFGNGTRLTVT.

V gene TRBV6-1 combines with J gene TRBJ2-3; TRBD1 aligns across 8 bases. From germline, CDR1 is MNHNS and CDR2 SASEGT. The CDR3 spans 16 residues. J gave up 1 base and V 6 bases, and 9 bases lay outside the gene matches. CDR3 amino acids: CASRKQGAVGTDTQYF. In DNA form, the CDR3 reads TGTGCCAGCAGGAAGCAGGGGGCCGTAGGCACAGATACGCAGTATTTT.

This clonotype showed up many times. V and J are TRBV29-1 and TRBJ1-2, with 8 nucleotides matching TRBD1. The germline V gene has CDR1 SQVTM and CDR2 ANQGSEA. V lost 6 bases, J lost 3 bases, and 6 bases stayed unmatched. This CDR3 spans 13 amino acids. Written as DNA, the CDR3 is TGCAGCGTGGTGGACAGGGATGACTATGGCTACACCTTC. Translating it yields CSVVDRDDYGYTF. Together with reference TRBV29-1 and TRBJ1-2, the CDR3 gives the full variable domain: SAVISQKPSRDICQRGTSLTIQCQVDSQVTMMFWYRQQPGQSLTLIATANQGSEATYESGFVIDKFPISRPNLTFSTLTVSNMSPEDSSIYLCSVVDRDDYGYTFGSGTRLTVV.

This clonotype showed up many times. This sequence joins TRBV18 and TRBJ2-5, with no clear D. This CDR3 has 14 amino acids. The germline V gene has CDR1 KGHSH and CDR2 LQKENI. Between the trimmed V and J ends, which lost 3 bases and 2 bases, there was a span of 10 bases. The CDR3 DNA follows: TGTGCCAGCTCACCCCCTGTCCAGCAAGAGACCCAGTACTTC. Translating it yields CASSPPVQQETQYF.